This passage covers 20 T cell receptor beta chains from one sample sequenced in a study of Ad26.COV2.S vaccination and SARS-CoV-2 variants. This sample's treatment: some 20 received Ad26.COV2.S at low or high dose, single or two shots; about 5 received placebo; per-sample allocation not given. Day 63 after the first injection of vaccine or placebo was the sampling time. The method was immunoSEQ multiplex PCR; TCRdb's version includes in-frame clones alone and lacks a portion of them. The top ten clones hold approximately 2.5% of a sample with hundreds of thousands of clones, 80% to 90% of them seen once. Sequencing used peripheral blood, obtained in a trial of Ad26.COV2.S vaccine versus placebo. The receptors shown here come from a person between 18 and 65 years old who received the Ad26.COV2.S COVID-19 vaccine or a placebo.

The V call is TRBV6-5, the J call TRBJ1-1; D is unclear. V lost 5 bases, J lost 4 bases, and 11 bases lay in between. Germline V gene lookup returns CDR1 MNHEY and CDR2 SVGAGI. The length of the CDR3 is 13 residues. CDR3 DNA sequence: TGTGCCAGCAGTCTACCGGGAGGCACTGAAGCTTTCTTT. This translates into CASSLPGGTEAFF.

The genes are TRBV7-8 and TRBJ2-2, with D perhaps TRBD2 (5 bases). Trimming cost V 7 bases and J 5 bases, with 5 bases left between them. CDR1 is SGHVS and CDR2 is FQNEAQ in the germline V gene. This CDR3 is 11 amino acids long. CDR3 region: CASTGTGELFF. CDR3 DNA: TGTGCCAGCACGGGGACCGGGGAGCTGTTTTTT.

V and J are TRBV7-2 and TRBJ1-2; TRBD1 is a possible D gene (5 bases). V was cut by 0 bases and J by 4 bases, with 18 bases left in between. This CDR3 contains 17 residues. CDR1 is SGHTA, CDR2 FQGNSA, per germline. The CDR3 here is CASSLAGTSFGGYGYTF. For the CDR3, the DNA is TGTGCCAGCAGCTTAGCTGGGACGTCTTTTGGGGGCTATGGCTACACCTTC.

This chain links TRBV7-2 with TRBJ1-2; no reliable D call. Trimming took 2 bases from V and 7 from J, leaving 8 bases between them. This CDR3 region has 12 residues. In germline, CDR1 is SGHTA, CDR2 FQGNSA. CDR3 sequence (DNA): TGTGCCAGCAGCTTAACTCCGGGTGGCTACACCTTC. Amino acid sequence: CASSLTPGGYTF.

The CDR3 sequence is CASSLGGGFGNYGYTF. The DNA for the CDR3 is TGTGCCAGCAGCTTAGGGGGCGGGTTCGGTAACTATGGCTACACCTTC. The V and J genes are TRBV7-9 and TRBJ1-2; possibly TRBD1 for D (5 bases). V shed 1 base and J shed 1 base, with 13 bases lying between them. Germline V gives CDR1 SEHNR, CDR2 FQNEAQ (reference sequence). The CDR3 is made up of 16 amino acids.

A word on this clone: Other DNA sequences in the same sample also yield this CDR3. The chain has TRBV7-7 and TRBJ2-1; 7 nucleotides match TRBD2. The trim removed 1 base at V and 5 bases at J, leaving 5 bases unmatched. This CDR3 contains 15 residues. The germline V gene has CDR1 SSHAT and CDR2 FNYEAQ (reference sequence). In DNA form, the CDR3 reads TGTGCCAGCAGCTTAGGTGCGGGGGATAACAATGAGCAGTTCTTC. This gives the protein CASSLGAGDNNEQFF.

The rearrangement joins TRBV5-1 to TRBJ2-3; D might be TRBD2 (6 bases). This CDR3 has 16 amino acids. The V and J ends lost 4 bases and 0 bases respectively, with 15 bases between them. Germline CDR1 is SGHRS and CDR2 is YFSETQ. Written as DNA, the CDR3 is TGCGCCAGCAGCCCCCCGGCTAGCGCAAGCACAGATACGCAGTATTTT. Amino acid sequence: CASSPPASASTDTQYF.

This chain links TRBV7-9 with TRBJ1-1; maybe TRBD1 (5 bases). Germline V CDR1 and CDR2: SEHNR, FQNEAQ (reference sequence). Between the trimmed V and J ends, which lost 2 bases and 11 bases, there was a span of 15 bases. This CDR3 has 13 residues. Here the CDR3 reads CASSLRAPGTAFF. The CDR3 DNA sequence: TGTGCCAGCAGCTTACGGGCCCCGGGGACCGCTTTCTTT.

The chain carries TRBV5-1 and TRBJ2-3; tentatively, D is TRBD2 (5 bases). CDR3 length: 14 residues. Germline CDR1 SGHRS, CDR2 YFSETQ. Trimming removed 0 bases from V and 5 bases from J, with 10 bases in between. The CDR3: CASSLAGVQDTQYF. In DNA, the CDR3 is TGCGCCAGCAGCTTGGCCGGGGTCCAAGATACGCAGTATTTT.

The CDR3 DNA is TGTGCCAGTACCCCAGGGACAGGGGGAAGCACAGATACGCAGTATTTT. Its protein product is CASTPGTGGSTDTQYF. This chain joins TRBV19 and TRBJ2-3, with TRBD1 matching over 11 bases. Trimming cost V 7 bases and J 0 bases; bases outside gene matches: 6. The germline CDR1 and CDR2 sequences are LNHDA and SQIVND (reference sequence). CDR3 length equals 16 residues.

The chain links TRBV19 to TRBJ1-5; 9 bases are a match to TRBD1. With V trimmed by 5 bases and J by 0 bases, 14 bases remained unmatched. Per germline, CDR1 LNHDA and CDR2 SQIVND (reference sequence). This CDR3 has 19 residues. The CDR3 DNA is TGTGCCAGTAGTCCTCCTCGTTGGACAGGGGCCTTTAGCAATCAGCCCCAGCATTTT. Its protein product is CASSPPRWTGAFSNQPQHF.

The J gene is TRBJ1-4, the V gene TRBV19; D not certain. The germline V gene encodes CDR1 LNHDA and CDR2 SQIVND (reference sequence). Trimming took 4 bases from V and 5 from J, leaving 11 bases between them. The CDR3 length is 14 residues. The CDR3: CASSRQDFNEKLFF. The CDR3 bases are TGTGCCAGTAGTAGGCAGGACTTCAATGAAAAACTGTTTTTT.

The chain is built from TRBV2 and TRBJ2-4; 11 bases align to TRBD2. With V trimmed by 3 bases and J by 0 bases, 7 bases remained unmatched. The CDR3 sequence is 18 residues long. Germline V lookup: CDR1 SNHLY, CDR2 FYNNEI. CDR3 sequence reads: CASSERTSGPVAKNIQYF. The CDR3 region has the DNA TGTGCCAGCAGTGAGAGGACTAGCGGGCCCGTAGCCAAAAACATTCAGTACTTC.

The V call is TRBV6-1, the J call TRBJ1-2; D unclear. Germline V gene sequence: CDR1 MNHNS, CDR2 SASEGT. CDR3 length: 11 residues. Trimming removed 5 bases at V and 0 bases at J, with 1 base between. The CDR3 protein is CASSSNYGYTF. DNA for the CDR3: TGTGCCAGCAGTTCTAACTATGGCTACACCTTC.

There are many counts of this clone. The chain joins TRBV2 to TRBJ1-4, with D maybe TRBD1 (6 bases). The CDR3 extends over 13 amino acids. Germline CDR1 and CDR2: SNHLY and FYNNEI. V was trimmed by 8 bases and J by 5 bases, leaving 12 bases between them. The CDR3 is CASARGQNEKLFF. The CDR3 DNA sequence: TGTGCCAGCGCAAGGGGACAAAATGAAAAACTGTTTTTT.

V gene TRBV6-5 combines with J gene TRBJ1-5; D is ambiguous. V was pared by 6 bases and J by 5 bases, with 17 bases between. Germline values: CDR1 MNHEY, CDR2 SVGAGI. CDR3 size: 15 residues. The CDR3 loop is CASRLGVYTDQPQHF. In nucleotides, the CDR3 is TGTGCCAGCAGACTGGGAGTCTACACTGATCAGCCCCAGCATTTT.

The rearrangement uses TRBV5-1 and TRBJ2-5, with 8 bases identical to TRBD1. The V segment lost 8 bases and the J segment 3 bases; nucleotides outside the gene matches: 6. The CDR3 contains 13 residues. Germline values: CDR1 SGHRS, CDR2 YFSETQ. CDR3 nucleotides: TGCGCCAGTACCGGGACAGGAAAAGAGACCCAGTACTTC. Protein: CASTGTGKETQYF.

This clone came up once. The chain employs TRBV7-9 and TRBJ2-5, with a tentative D call TRBD2 (6 bases). The CDR3 loop spans 16 amino acids. The V end was cut by 5 bases, the J end by 1 base, with 17 bases between. CDR1 is SEHNR, CDR2 FQNEAQ, per germline (reference sequence). The CDR3 here is CASSVLTGTAQETQYF. CDR3 DNA sequence: TGTGCCAGCAGCGTGTTAACCGGGACTGCCCAAGAGACCCAGTACTTC.

The DNA for the CDR3 is TGTGCTAGTGGCTTCGGACAGGGGGGCTATCAAGAGACCCAGTACTTC. This encodes CASGFGQGGYQETQYF. This chain joins TRBV12-5 and TRBJ2-5; 10 positions match TRBD1. The CDR3 is 16 amino acids. CDR1 is LGHNT and CDR2 is FRNRAP in the germline V gene. Trimming cost V 6 bases and J 2 bases; bases outside gene matches: 9.

The chain employs TRBV6-5 and TRBJ1-3, with D maybe TRBD1 (6 bases). CDR1 is MNHEY and CDR2 is SVGAGI in the germline V gene. CDR3 length: 16 residues. Trimming took 0 bases from V and 0 from J, leaving 9 bases between them. CDR3 residues: CASSYSAGDSGNTIYF. In DNA form, the CDR3 reads TGTGCCAGCAGTTACTCCGCAGGGGACTCTGGAAACACCATATATTTT.